Listed below are T cell receptor beta chains from one sample, sequenced in a study of cytomegalovirus exposure and HLA in healthy donors. Produced via immunoSEQ multiplex PCR; TCRdb's table is partial and in-frame only. This sample has about 180,000 clones, with roughly four fifths found just once. Sequencing was done on a sample of PBMCs. The receptors come from a man aged 18 to 30 in good health and CMV-seronegative. CDR3s include the opening cysteine and the closing phenylalanine or tryptophan. D genes are given only for firm matches. Clone size is shown for a subset of rows, as once, few, many or a class of expanded clone.

cdr3_aa,cdr3_nt,j_call,v_call,d_call,clone_size
CAWSPLSYEQYF,TGTGCCTGGAGCCCCCTTTCCTACGAGCAGTACTTC,TRBJ2-7,TRBV30,NA,NA
CASSLGTGGTEAFF,TGCGCCAGCAGTCTCGGGACAGGAGGCACTGAAGCTTTCTTT,TRBJ1-1,TRBV10-2,TRBD1,NA
CASSGDYNEQFF,TGTGCCAGTAGCGGGGACTACAATGAGCAGTTCTTC,TRBJ2-1,TRBV19,NA,NA
CASNGGYSYEQYF,TGTGCCAGCAACGGGGGGTACTCCTACGAGCAGTACTTC,TRBJ2-7,TRBV6-5,TRBD2,NA
CATSREGTFHTGELFF,TGTGCCACCAGCAGAGAGGGGACATTTCACACCGGGGAGCTGTTTTTT,TRBJ2-2,TRBV15,NA,NA
CASSRWFTGTSGYNEQFF,TGTGCCAGCAGCCGATGGTTTACCGGGACTAGCGGTTACAATGAGCAGTTCTTC,TRBJ2-1,TRBV7-9,TRBD2,NA
CASSASASGSPQGDTQYF,TGTGCCAGCAGCGCCTCTGCTAGCGGGAGCCCGCAGGGAGATACGCAGTATTTT,TRBJ2-3,TRBV9,TRBD2,NA
CASSLAAVAGTTDTQYF,TGTGCCAGCAGCTTGGCGGCGGTAGCGGGGACCACAGATACGCAGTATTTT,TRBJ2-3,TRBV5-8,TRBD2,NA
CASSIGQDTEAFF,TGTGCCAGTAGTATCGGACAGGACACTGAAGCTTTCTTT,TRBJ1-1,TRBV19,TRBD1,NA
CASSQEGRGGNSPLHF,TGCGCCAGCAGCCAAGAGGGGAGGGGGGGCAATTCACCCCTCCACTTT,TRBJ1-6,TRBV4-1,NA,NA
CASSLWGRDEAFF,TGTGCCAGCAGTTTATGGGGGCGCGACGAAGCTTTCTTT,TRBJ1-1,TRBV27,NA,NA
CASFGASYEQYF,TGTGCCAGCTTTGGGGCGTCCTACGAGCAGTACTTC,TRBJ2-7,TRBV6-5,NA,NA
CASSLTGGYSPLHF,TGTGCCAGCAGCCTTACGGGAGGTTATTCACCCCTCCACTTT,TRBJ1-6,TRBV28,NA,few
CAHPRGGGNTIYF,TGTGCCCACCCTAGGGGGGGCGGAAACACCATATATTTT,TRBJ1-3,TRBV19,NA,NA
CASKTSGDHNEQFF,TGTGCCAGCAAGACTAGCGGGGACCACAATGAGCAGTTCTTC,TRBJ2-1,TRBV11-3,TRBD2,NA
CASSASDRLLGYTF,TGTGCCAGCAGTGCCTCGGACAGGCTTTTGGGCTACACCTTC,TRBJ1-2,TRBV25-1,TRBD1,NA
CAGGQGTTNYGYTF,TGTGCCGGGGGACAGGGTACAACTAACTATGGCTACACCTTC,TRBJ1-2,TRBV6-5,TRBD1,NA
CAWRGQGRKKLFF,TGTGCCTGGAGAGGACAGGGGAGGAAAAAACTGTTTTTT,TRBJ1-4,TRBV30,TRBD1,NA
CATSRGGQGSTDTQYF,TGTGCCACCAGCAGAGGTGGACAGGGGTCGACAGATACGCAGTATTTT,TRBJ2-3,TRBV15,TRBD1,NA
CTINRGGSTDTQYF,TGTACCATCAACCGGGGAGGGAGCACAGATACGCAGTATTTT,TRBJ2-3,TRBV10-3,TRBD2,NA
CASSPGGNEQYF,TGTGCCAGCTCACCTGGAGGGAACGAGCAGTACTTC,TRBJ2-7,TRBV18,NA,few
CASSPRLDQETQYF,TGTGCCAGCAGCCCCCGACTAGATCAAGAGACCCAGTACTTC,TRBJ2-5,TRBV11-2,NA,few
CASSLVNEQYF,TGTGCCAGCAGCTTGGTCAACGAGCAGTACTTC,TRBJ2-7,TRBV5-8,NA,few
CASSEKGAEGYTF,TGTGCCAGCAGTGAGAAGGGGGCCGAGGGCTACACCTTC,TRBJ1-2,TRBV6-5,TRBD1,once
CASSFDRVGGYTF,TGTGCCAGCAGCTTTGACAGGGTAGGCGGCTACACCTTC,TRBJ1-2,TRBV5-4,TRBD1,NA
CASPKSRRGISNQPQHF,TGTGCCAGCCCAAAAAGTAGAAGGGGGATTAGTAATCAGCCCCAGCATTTT,TRBJ1-5,TRBV2,NA,NA
CASSPGIRQGYTF,TGTGCCAGCAGTCCCGGGATCCGGCAAGGCTACACCTTC,TRBJ1-2,TRBV14,NA,NA
CASSVDSFHSGANVLTF,TGTGCCAGCAGCGTGGACAGTTTCCACTCTGGGGCCAACGTCCTGACTTTC,TRBJ2-6,TRBV9,NA,NA
CAWSPSFPGREQYF,TGTGCCTGGAGTCCCTCCTTCCCGGGTCGCGAGCAGTACTTC,TRBJ2-7,TRBV30,NA,NA
CAWSVLVDRAGYTF,TGTGCCTGGAGTGTTCTAGTGGACAGGGCGGGCTACACCTTC,TRBJ1-2,TRBV30,TRBD1,NA
CASSLRGGGRATDTQYF,TGTGCCAGCAGCCTAAGGGGCGGCGGGAGGGCCACAGATACGCAGTATTTT,TRBJ2-3,TRBV7-2,TRBD2,few
CAIQDSAGNTIYF,TGTGCCATCCAGGACTCCGCCGGGAACACCATATATTTT,TRBJ1-3,TRBV2,NA,NA
CASSLGDRDLNEQFF,TGCGCCAGCAGCTTGGGTGACAGGGATTTGAATGAGCAGTTCTTC,TRBJ2-1,TRBV5-1,TRBD1,NA
CASSIERGTEAFF,TGTGCCAGTAGTATAGAGCGGGGCACTGAAGCTTTCTTT,TRBJ1-1,TRBV19,NA,NA
CAKQDGYTGELFF,TGTGCCAAACAGGACGGTTACACCGGGGAGCTGTTTTTT,TRBJ2-2,TRBV5-8,NA,NA
CASSLSSSSDQPQHF,TGTGCCAGCAGCTTATCCTCGAGCTCGGATCAGCCCCAGCATTTT,TRBJ1-5,TRBV7-2,NA,NA
CASSRTGRQYEQYF,TGTGCCAGTAGCCGGACAGGGAGGCAGTACGAGCAGTACTTC,TRBJ2-7,TRBV19,TRBD1,NA
CASSVVPNLNTGELFF,TGTGCCAGCAGCGTAGTGCCTAACCTGAACACCGGGGAGCTGTTTTTT,TRBJ2-2,TRBV9,NA,NA
CAITPDRGYGYTF,TGTGCCATCACCCCAGACAGGGGCTATGGCTACACCTTC,TRBJ1-2,TRBV10-3,TRBD1,NA
CAWSVSGNYEQYF,TGTGCCTGGAGTGTATCAGGAAACTACGAGCAGTACTTC,TRBJ2-7,TRBV30,NA,NA
CASSSTGKETQYF,TGTGCTAGCAGCTCGACAGGGAAAGAGACCCAGTACTTC,TRBJ2-5,TRBV7-7,TRBD1,few
CASSYSGTPYNEQFF,TGTGCCAGCAGTTACTCGGGGACTCCCTACAATGAGCAGTTCTTC,TRBJ2-1,TRBV6-5,NA,few
CSVAGLTGRSGYTF,TGCAGCGTCGCCGGGCTGACTGGGAGATCCGGCTACACCTTC,TRBJ1-2,TRBV29-1,NA,NA
CASRTGTNTGELFF,TGTGCCAGCAGGACCGGGACGAACACCGGGGAGCTGTTTTTT,TRBJ2-2,TRBV2,NA,NA
CASSPPSGGIAGANVLTF,TGTGCCAGCAGCCCACCTAGCGGGGGTATAGCTGGGGCCAACGTCCTGACTTTC,TRBJ2-6,TRBV7-6,TRBD2,NA
CASSLEVSRLNTEAFF,TGTGCCAGCAGCTTGGAAGTTAGTCGCCTGAACACTGAAGCTTTCTTT,TRBJ1-1,TRBV5-4,NA,NA
CASNLGTGVSPLHF,TGTGCCAGCAATTTAGGAACAGGGGTGTCACCCCTCCACTTT,TRBJ1-6,TRBV5-6,TRBD1,NA
CAGSREGQETQYF,TGTGCCGGGTCGCGGGAGGGCCAAGAGACCCAGTACTTC,TRBJ2-5,TRBV7-9,TRBD2,NA
CASSDGWGGPTGELFF,TGTGCCAGCAGTGACGGGTGGGGGGGCCCTACCGGGGAGCTGTTTTTT,TRBJ2-2,TRBV6-1,NA,NA
CASSLLGGFGAFF,TGTGCCAGCAGCTTATTGGGGGGTTTTGGAGCTTTCTTT,TRBJ1-1,TRBV7-3,NA,few
CASTFPFTDTQYF,TGTGCCAGCACCTTTCCTTTCACAGATACGCAGTATTTT,TRBJ2-3,TRBV11-2,NA,NA
CASSLDRGNYEQYF,TGTGCCAGCAGTCTAGACAGGGGTAACTACGAGCAGTACTTC,TRBJ2-7,TRBV11-2,TRBD1,NA